Each of the 14 T cell receptor beta chains below was sequenced from the same sample in a study of T cell clonality in common variable immunodeficiency. Assay used: immunoSEQ multiplex PCR; TCRdb lists only in-frame clones, some missing. The sample includes tens of thousands of clones, none of them occurring once. Material: peripheral blood mononuclear cells. The receptor source for this set is a person aged 18 to 75 in good health.

This clone has just a few counts. Read coverage stops 3 residues before the CDR3 terminus; the germline J gene supplies the remainder. V usage is TRBV19 and J usage is TRBJ1-4, with a possible D match to TRBD1 (5 bases). The CDR3 runs to 15 residues. The V gene lost 10 bases and the J gene lost 4 bases, with 19 bases spanning the gap. Germline lookup yields CDR1 LNHDA and CDR2 SQIVND (reference sequence). The CDR3 reads CATHRGGSINEKLFF. The CDR3 bases that were read are TGTGCCACTCATCGGGGGGGATCTATTAATGAAAAA.

This clone was seen many times. The read falls 3 residues short of the CDR3 end, and the missing part is taken from the germline J gene. V and J are TRBV7-2 and TRBJ2-7, with TRBD1 matching 10 bases. This CDR3 has 16 residues. From germline, CDR1 is SGHTA and CDR2 FQGNSA. J gave up 3 bases and V 0 bases, and 5 bases lay outside the gene matches. This chain's CDR3 is CASSLAGTGVGYEQYF. The covered CDR3 bases are TGTGCCAGCAGCTTAGCGGGGACAGGGGTAGGCTACGAG.

This clone appeared a few times. Read data end 3 residues before the CDR3 end; the end is taken from the germline J gene. The rearrangement links TRBV19 to TRBJ1-1; no clear D gene. The V gene lost 4 bases and the J gene lost 2 bases, with 14 bases spanning the gap. The CDR3 covers 15 residues. CDR1 LNHDA and CDR2 SQIVND come from the germline V gene (reference sequence). The CDR3 spells CASSTLQDLNTEAFF. CDR3 DNA, as far as it was read: TGTGCCAGTAGTACATTACAAGATTTAAACACTGAA.

This clone came up many times. The CDR3 end is not reached by the read, which stops 3 residues before it; the germline J gene fills it in. V usage is TRBV7-2 and J usage is TRBJ2-7, with D unresolved. V lost 5 bases, J lost 3 bases, and 5 bases lay in between. The CDR3 totals 11 residues. Germline CDR1 and CDR2: SGHTA and FQGNSA. The CDR3 region is CASSQFYEQYF. CDR3 DNA, as far as it was read: TGTGCCAGCAGCCAATTCTACGAG.

Only a few counts were recorded for this clone. A read error may explain this, as a much larger clone is one base away. The read stops 3 residues short of the end of the CDR3; the missing end is completed from the germline J gene. The chain links TRBV7-2 to TRBJ2-5, with D tentatively TRBD2 (6 bases). The CDR3 covers 14 residues. CDR1 and CDR2 from the germline V gene are SGHTA and FQGNSA. The CDR3 region is CASSSGLITDTQYF. Partial CDR3 DNA: TGTGCCAGCAGCTCGGGACTGATCACAGATACC.

Ten or more counts support this clone. The missing CDR3 end, 3 residues past where the read stops, is filled in from the germline J gene. The gene calls are TRBV5-1 and TRBJ2-7, with 7 bases aligning to TRBD2. The trim removed 2 bases at V and 2 bases at J, leaving 4 bases unmatched. This CDR3 region has 14 residues. Germline V gene lookup returns CDR1 SGHRS and CDR2 YFSETQ. The CDR3 loop is CASSFGGIPYEQYF. Partial CDR3 DNA: TGCGCCAGCAGCTTCGGGGGGATTCCCTACGAG.

This clone was counted ten times or more. The read ends 3 residues early relative to the CDR3; the germline J gene fills the gap. The chain carries TRBV30 and TRBJ1-2; perhaps TRBD1 as D (5 bases). Germline assignment: CDR1 GTSNPN and CDR2 SVGIG (reference sequence). CDR3 length: 14 residues. V was shortened by 0 bases and J by 2 bases, with 10 bases between the two germline ends. The sequenced part of the CDR3 DNA is TGTGCCTGGAGTGTACAAGGGGTCAACTATGGC. It specifies CAWSVQGVNYG. The CDR3, in full, reads CAWSVQGVNYGYTF.

At least ten counts were recorded for this clone. Coverage ceases 3 residues before the CDR3 finishes, and the germline J gene fills in the end. The genes are TRBV7-2 and TRBJ2-4; TRBD2 might be the D (5 bases). The CDR3 runs 15 residues. Deletions cut 7 bases from V and 4 bases from J, with 17 bases between. Germline assignment: CDR1 SGHTA and CDR2 FQGNSA. CDR3 protein: CASTGNNGLKNIQYF. The CDR3 bases that were read are TGTGCCAGCACGGGAAACAATGGACTTAAAAACATT.

The table lists this clone with many counts. The DNA ends 3 residues before the CDR3 does, and the rest of the CDR3 is filled in from the germline J gene. Other DNA sequences in the same sample also yield this CDR3. The genes are TRBV7-2 and TRBJ1-3, with no clear D. Between the trimmed V and J ends, which lost 0 bases and 4 bases, there was a span of 10 bases. The CDR3 loop spans 15 amino acids. Germline V CDR1 and CDR2: SGHTA, FQGNSA. The CDR3 sequence: CASSLARAVGNTIYF. The sequenced part of the CDR3 DNA is TGTGCCAGCAGCTTAGCGCGGGCGGTCGGAAACACC.

This clone was counted ten times or more. The missing CDR3 end, 3 residues past where the read stops, is filled in from the germline J gene. The rearrangement joins TRBV18 to TRBJ2-1, with 12 positions matching TRBD2. This CDR3 has 16 amino acids. V gave up 3 bases and J gave up 2 bases; unmatched junction bases: 2. Germline CDR1 and CDR2: KGHSH and LQKENI. CDR3 protein: CASSPTSGGTYNEQFF. The DNA read from the CDR3 is TGTGCCAGCTCACCTACTAGCGGGGGGACCTACAATGAG.

This clone has ten or more counts. The read falls 3 residues short of the CDR3 end, and the missing part is taken from the germline J gene. The chain is built from TRBV20-1 and TRBJ2-5, with D tentatively TRBD1 (5 bases). The CDR3 spans 14 residues. With 3 bases removed from V and 4 bases from J, the gap between germline ends came to 15 bases. Germline CDR1 is DFQATT and CDR2 is SNEGSKA (reference sequence). CDR3 bases read: TGCAGTGCTAGCGGCAGGGCGGACCGAGAGACC. It codes for CSASGRADRET. The entire CDR3 sequence reads CSASGRADRETQYF.

There are many counts of this clone. Read sequence stops 3 residues before the CDR3 end, and the germline J gene provides the missing end. J is TRBJ2-3 and V is TRBV4-2, with 10 bases fitting TRBD1. The CDR3 is 16 residues long. V was clipped by 4 bases and J by 1 base; unmatched bases: 5. Looked up from germline, CDR1 is LGHNA and CDR2 is YNFKEQ. CDR3 protein: CASSPRTGGGTDTQYF. CDR3 DNA (partial): TGTGCCAGCAGCCCGCGGACAGGGGGTGGCACAGATACG.

This clone was counted at least ten times. The sequenced fragment ends 3 residues before the CDR3 boundary, so the rest is inferred from the germline J gene. J is TRBJ2-2 and V is TRBV30, with TRBD1 matching 9 bases. CDR3 length: 15 residues. Germline CDR1 is GTSNPN and CDR2 is SVGIG (reference sequence). With V trimmed by 2 bases and J by 5 bases, 6 bases remained unmatched. This CDR3 reads CAWSSGQGQTGELFF. The part of the CDR3 DNA that was read is TGTGCCTGGAGTTCCGGACAGGGGCAAACCGGGGAG. Complete variable domain (other parts from reference TRBV30 and TRBJ2-2): SQTIHQWPATLVQPVGSPLSLECTVEGTSNPNLYWYRQAAGRGLQLLFYSVGIGQISSEVPQNLSASRPQDRQFILSSKKLLLSDSGFYLCAWSSGQGQTGELFFGEGSRLTVL.

To note about this clone: The read is 3 residues too short to cover the CDR3 end, so that end is filled in from the germline J gene. Different DNA sequences within this sample yield the same CDR3. The chain is built from TRBV7-9 and TRBJ2-7, with TRBD1 identical over 7 bases. The length of the CDR3 is 12 residues. Trimming cost V 2 bases and J 5 bases; bases outside gene matches: 0. Germline CDR1 reads SEHNR; CDR2 reads FQNEAQ (reference sequence). CDR3 DNA (partial): TGTGCCAGCAGCTTAACAGGGGACGAG. Protein: CASSLTGDE. The whole CDR3 sequence is CASSLTGDEQYF.